This T cell receptor (beta chain) was retrieved from a study of shared clonotypes between healthy human individuals. The data were produced by immunoSEQ multiplex PCR, yet TCRdb's version contains in-frame clones alone and is incomplete. Found here are about 1.1 million clones, approximately 80% of them singletons; the top ten hold 0.85% to 1%. Trimming removed 3 bases at V and 6 bases at J, with 14 bases between. The CDR3 has 14 residues. CDR1 and CDR2 (germline): SGDLS, YYNGEE. The clonotype comes from a young man in good health. Some clones in this sample may be carry-over from other donors' samples. The chain recombines TRBV9 with TRBJ2-3; D is unresolved. The specimen sequenced was memory CD4+ T cells from PBMCs. Subset of the sample: CD45RA-negative fraction. The CDR3, as DNA: TGTGCCAGCAGCGCCGACGACCGAACGGATACGCAGTATTTT. It codes for CASSADDRTDTQYF.